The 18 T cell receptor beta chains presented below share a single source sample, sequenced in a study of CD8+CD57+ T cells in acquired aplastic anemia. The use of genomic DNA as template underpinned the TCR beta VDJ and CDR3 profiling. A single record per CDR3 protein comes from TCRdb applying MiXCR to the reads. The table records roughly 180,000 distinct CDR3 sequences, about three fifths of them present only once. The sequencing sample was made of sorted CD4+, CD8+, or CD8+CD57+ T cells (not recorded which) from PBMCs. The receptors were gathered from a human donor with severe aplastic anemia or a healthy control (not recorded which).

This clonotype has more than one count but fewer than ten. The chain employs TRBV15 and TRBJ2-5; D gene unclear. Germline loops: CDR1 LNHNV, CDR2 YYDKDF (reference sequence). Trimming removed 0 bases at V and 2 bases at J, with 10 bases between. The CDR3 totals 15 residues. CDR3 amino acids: CATSRDYIEQETQYF. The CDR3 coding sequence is TGTGCCACCAGCAGAGATTACATTGAGCAAGAGACCCAGTACTTC.

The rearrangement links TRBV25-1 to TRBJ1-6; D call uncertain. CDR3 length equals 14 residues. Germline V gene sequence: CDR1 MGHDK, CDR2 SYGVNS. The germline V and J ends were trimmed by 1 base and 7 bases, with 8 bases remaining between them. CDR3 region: CASSELGINSPLHF. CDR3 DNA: TGTGCCAGCAGTGAATTAGGGATCAATTCACCCCTCCACTTT.

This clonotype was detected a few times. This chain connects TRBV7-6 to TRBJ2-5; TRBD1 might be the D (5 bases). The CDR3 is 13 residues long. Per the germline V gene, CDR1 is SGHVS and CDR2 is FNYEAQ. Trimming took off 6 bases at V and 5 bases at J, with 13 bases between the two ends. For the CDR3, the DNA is TGTGCCAGCAGTATCAGGGTTGGCGAGACCCAGTACTTC. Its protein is CASSIRVGETQYF. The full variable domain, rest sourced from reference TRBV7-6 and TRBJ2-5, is GAGVSQSPRYKVTKRGQDVALRCDPISGHVSLYWYRQALGQGPEFLTYFNYEAQQDKSGLPNDRFSAERPEGSISTLTIQRTEQRDSAMYRCASSIRVGETQYFGPGTRLLVL.

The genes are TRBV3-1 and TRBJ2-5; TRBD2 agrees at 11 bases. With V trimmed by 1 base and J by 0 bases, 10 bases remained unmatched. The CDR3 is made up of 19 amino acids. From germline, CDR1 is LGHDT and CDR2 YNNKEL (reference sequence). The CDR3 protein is CASSQVYLAGGLYQETQYF. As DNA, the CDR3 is TGTGCCAGCAGCCAAGTCTACCTAGCGGGGGGCTTGTACCAAGAGACCCAGTACTTC.

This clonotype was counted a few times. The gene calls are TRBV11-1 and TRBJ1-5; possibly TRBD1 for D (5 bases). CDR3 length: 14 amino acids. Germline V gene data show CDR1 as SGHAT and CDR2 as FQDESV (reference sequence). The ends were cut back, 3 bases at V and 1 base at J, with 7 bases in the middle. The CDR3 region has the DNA TGTGCCAGCAGCTTTGAGGGGAGCAATCAGCCCCAGCATTTT. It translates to CASSFEGSNQPQHF.

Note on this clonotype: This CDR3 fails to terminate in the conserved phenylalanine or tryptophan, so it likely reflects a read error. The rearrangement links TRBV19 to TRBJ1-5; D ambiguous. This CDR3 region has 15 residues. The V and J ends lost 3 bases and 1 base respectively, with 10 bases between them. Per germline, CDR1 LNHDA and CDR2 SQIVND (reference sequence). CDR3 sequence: CASSIAGGSNQPQHL. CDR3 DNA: TGTGCCAGTAGTATTGCCGGAGGAAGCAATCAGCCCCAGCATTTA.

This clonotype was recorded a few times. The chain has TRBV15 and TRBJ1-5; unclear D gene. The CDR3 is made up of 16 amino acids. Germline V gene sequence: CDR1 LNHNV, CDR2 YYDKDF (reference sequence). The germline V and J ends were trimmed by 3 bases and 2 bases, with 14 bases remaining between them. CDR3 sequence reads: CATSRTLSVGNQPQHF. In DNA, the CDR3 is TGTGCCACCAGCAGGACCTTATCGGTGGGCAATCAGCCCCAGCATTTT.

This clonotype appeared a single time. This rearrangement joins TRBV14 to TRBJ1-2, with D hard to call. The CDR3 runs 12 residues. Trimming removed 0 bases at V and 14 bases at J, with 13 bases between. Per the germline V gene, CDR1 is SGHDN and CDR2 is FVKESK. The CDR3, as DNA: TGTGCCAGCAGCCAAGACCGGACTCCTCTTACCTTC. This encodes CASSQDRTPLTF. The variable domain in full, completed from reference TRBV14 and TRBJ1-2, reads EAGVTQFPSHSVIEKGQTVTLRCDPISGHDNLYWYRRVMGKEIKFLLHFVKESKQDESGMPNNRFLAERTGGTYSTLKVQPAELEDSGVYFCASSQDRTPLTFGSGTRLTVV.

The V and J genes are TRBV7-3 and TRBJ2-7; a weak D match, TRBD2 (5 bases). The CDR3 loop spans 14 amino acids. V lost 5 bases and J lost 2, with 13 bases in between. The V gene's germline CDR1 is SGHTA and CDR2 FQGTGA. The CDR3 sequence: CASSQTGGAYEQYF. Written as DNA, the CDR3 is TGTGCCAGCAGCCAAACCGGAGGAGCCTACGAGCAGTACTTC.

The CDR3 DNA follows: TGCAGCGTTGAATCTGTCGGGGGGCAGTTCTTC. Its translation: CSVESVGGQFF. V gene TRBV29-1 combines with J gene TRBJ2-1; D might be TRBD2 (6 bases). Germline values: CDR1 SQVTM, CDR2 ANQGSEA. The length of the CDR3 is 11 residues. Trimming shortened V by 2 bases and J by 12 bases, and 11 bases separated the two germline ends.

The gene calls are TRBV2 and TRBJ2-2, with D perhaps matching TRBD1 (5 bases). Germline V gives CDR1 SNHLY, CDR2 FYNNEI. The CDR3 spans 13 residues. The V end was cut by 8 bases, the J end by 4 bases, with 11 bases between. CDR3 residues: CASLTGSTGELFF. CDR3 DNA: TGTGCCAGCTTAACAGGAAGCACCGGGGAGCTGTTTTTT.

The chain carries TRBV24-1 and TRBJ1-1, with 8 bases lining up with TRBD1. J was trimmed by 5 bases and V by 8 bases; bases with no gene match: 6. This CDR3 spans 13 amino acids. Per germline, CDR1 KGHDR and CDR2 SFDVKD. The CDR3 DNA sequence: TGTGCCACCATGACAGGGGAGACGACTGAAGCTTTCTTT. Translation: CATMTGETTEAFF.

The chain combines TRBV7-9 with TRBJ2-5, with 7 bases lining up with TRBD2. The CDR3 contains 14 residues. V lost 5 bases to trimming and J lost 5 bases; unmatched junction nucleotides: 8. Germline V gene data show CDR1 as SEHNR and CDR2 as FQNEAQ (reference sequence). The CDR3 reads CASSPGGERETQYF. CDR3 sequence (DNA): TGTGCCAGCAGCCCTGGGGGGGAAAGGGAGACCCAGTACTTC.

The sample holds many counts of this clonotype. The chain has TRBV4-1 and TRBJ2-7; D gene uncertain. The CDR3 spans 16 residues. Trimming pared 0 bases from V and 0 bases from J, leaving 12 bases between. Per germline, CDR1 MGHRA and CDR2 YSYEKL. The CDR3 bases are TGCGCCAGCAGCCAAGATGTTAGCCAGACCTCCTACGAGCAGTACTTC. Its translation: CASSQDVSQTSYEQYF.

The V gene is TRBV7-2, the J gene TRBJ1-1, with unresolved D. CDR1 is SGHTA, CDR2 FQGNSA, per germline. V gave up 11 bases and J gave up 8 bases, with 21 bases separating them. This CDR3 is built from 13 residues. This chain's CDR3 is CACIPTDQEEAFF. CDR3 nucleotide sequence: TGTGCCTGCATCCCTACGGACCAGGAGGAAGCTTTCTTT.

This CDR3 is CSARLGGRETNYGYTF. The CDR3 coding sequence is TGCAGTGCTAGGTTGGGCGGCAGGGAGACTAACTATGGCTACACCTTC. V is TRBV20-1 and J is TRBJ1-2; possible D gene TRBD1, 5 bases. The CDR3 length is 16 residues. Deletions cut 3 bases from V and 0 bases from J, with 17 bases between. Germline V gives CDR1 DFQATT, CDR2 SNEGSKA (reference sequence).

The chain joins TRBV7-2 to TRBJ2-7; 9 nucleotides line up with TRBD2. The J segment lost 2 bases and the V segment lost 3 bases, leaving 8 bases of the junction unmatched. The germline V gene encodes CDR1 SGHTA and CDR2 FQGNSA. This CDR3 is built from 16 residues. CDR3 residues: CASSFTSGFSPYEQYF. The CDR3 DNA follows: TGTGCCAGCAGCTTCACTAGCGGGTTCAGCCCCTACGAGCAGTACTTC.

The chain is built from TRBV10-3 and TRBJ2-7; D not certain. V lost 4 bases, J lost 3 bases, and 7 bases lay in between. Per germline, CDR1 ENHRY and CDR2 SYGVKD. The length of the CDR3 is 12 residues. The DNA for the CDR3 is TGTGCCATCAGTGTGGCCGGCTACGAGCAGTACTTC. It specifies CAISVAGYEQYF.